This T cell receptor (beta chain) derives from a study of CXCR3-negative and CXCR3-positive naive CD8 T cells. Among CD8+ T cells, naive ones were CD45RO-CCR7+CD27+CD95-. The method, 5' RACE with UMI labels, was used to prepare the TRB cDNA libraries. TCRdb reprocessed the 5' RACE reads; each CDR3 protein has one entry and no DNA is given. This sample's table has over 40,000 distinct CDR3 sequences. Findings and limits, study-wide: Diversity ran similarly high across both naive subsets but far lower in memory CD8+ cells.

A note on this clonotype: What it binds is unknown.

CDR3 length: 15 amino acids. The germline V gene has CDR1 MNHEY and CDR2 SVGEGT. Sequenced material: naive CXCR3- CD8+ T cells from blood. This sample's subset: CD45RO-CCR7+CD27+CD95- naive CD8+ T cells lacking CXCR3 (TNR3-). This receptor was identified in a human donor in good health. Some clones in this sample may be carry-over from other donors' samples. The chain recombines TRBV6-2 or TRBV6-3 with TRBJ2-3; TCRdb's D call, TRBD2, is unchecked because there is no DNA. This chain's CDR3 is CASSGTSGHTDTQYF.